Below are 26 T cell receptor beta chains sequenced from a single sample in a study of graft-versus-host responses after intestinal transplantation. Their antigens remain unidentified. TCRdb's table, derived via immunoSEQ multiplex PCR, lists solely in-frame clones and lacks some. Of 150,000 or so clones listed, over 90% are singletons. This specimen was unstimulated CD4+ T cells sorted from spleen or lymph node cells, taken before intestinal transplant. The receptors were sampled from a human donor who received an intestinal transplant.

The chain couples TRBV7-2 to TRBJ1-4, with unresolved D. The CDR3 sequence is 15 residues long. Germline V CDR1 and CDR2: SGHTA, FQGNSA. The V end lost 1 base, the J end lost 7 bases, and 13 bases lay between the germline ends. This CDR3 reads CASSLVSGLGEKLFF. CDR3 sequence (DNA): TGTGCCAGCAGCTTAGTGTCGGGGTTGGGTGAAAAACTGTTTTTT.

The chain joins TRBV4-1 to TRBJ1-4; D might be TRBD1 (5 bases). Germline V gives CDR1 MGHRA, CDR2 YSYEKL. CDR3 length: 16 residues. V dropped 3 bases and J dropped 7 bases, with 18 bases sitting between them. CDR3 DNA sequence: TGCGCCAGCAGCCAGACAATGGGGACCCGTCCTGAAAAACTGTTTTTT. Translated, it gives CASSQTMGTRPEKLFF.

V usage is TRBV4-2 and J usage is TRBJ2-6, with D possibly TRBD1 on 5 matching bases. The V gene's germline CDR1 is LGHNA and CDR2 YNFKEQ. This CDR3 has 19 amino acids. V was shortened by 0 bases and J by 0 bases, with 15 bases between the two germline ends. The CDR3 is CASSQESAGWASGANVLTF. The CDR3 nucleotides are TGTGCCAGCAGCCAAGAATCGGCAGGGTGGGCCTCTGGGGCCAACGTCCTGACTTTC.

J is TRBJ1-2 and V is TRBV15; unclear D gene. CDR3 size: 17 residues. V was cut by 3 bases and J by 4 bases, with 21 bases left in between. In germline, CDR1 is LNHNV, CDR2 YYDKDF (reference sequence). This CDR3 is CATSRLQRCGKTYGYTF. The CDR3 DNA follows: TGTGCCACCAGCAGGCTGCAACGGTGTGGAAAGACCTATGGCTACACCTTC.

The chain carries TRBV19 and TRBJ2-5; a weak D match, TRBD1 (6 bases). CDR1 is LNHDA and CDR2 is SQIVND in the germline V gene (reference sequence). This CDR3 has 15 amino acids. V was pared by 5 bases and J by 4 bases, with 17 bases between. The CDR3 spells CASSAEGGRLETQYF. The CDR3 DNA sequence: TGTGCCAGTAGTGCCGAAGGGGGAAGGTTAGAGACCCAGTACTTC.

The V call is TRBV6-1, the J call TRBJ1-1; D is perhaps TRBD1 (5 bases). CDR3 length equals 14 residues. V gave up 0 bases and J gave up 11 bases, with 16 bases separating them. Germline values: CDR1 MNHNS, CDR2 SASEGT. This CDR3 reads CASSEAPGTFRAFF. The CDR3 nucleotides read TGTGCCAGCAGTGAAGCTCCAGGGACCTTTCGGGCTTTCTTT.

The chain uses TRBV30 and TRBJ2-3, with 14 bases matching TRBD2. CDR1 is GTSNPN and CDR2 is SVGIG in the germline V gene (reference sequence). The V segment lost 5 bases and the J segment 2 bases; nucleotides outside the gene matches: 6. This CDR3 has 16 amino acids. CDR3 in amino acids: CAWGTSGSSVTDTQYF. CDR3 DNA: TGTGCCTGGGGGACTAGCGGGAGTAGTGTCACAGATACGCAGTATTTT.

With respect to this clone: This sample also contains other DNA sequences that code for the same CDR3. The rearrangement joins TRBV5-1 to TRBJ2-5; D ambiguous. Germline V lookup: CDR1 SGHRS, CDR2 YFSETQ. V shed 0 bases and J shed 2 bases, with 5 bases lying between them. The CDR3 covers 13 residues. The CDR3 DNA sequence: TGCGCCAGCAGCTTGGAGGGACAAGAGACCCAGTACTTC. Protein: CASSLEGQETQYF.

The chain combines TRBV5-4 with TRBJ2-7, with D possibly matching TRBD1 (5 bases). Germline CDR1 is SGHNT and CDR2 is YYREEE (reference sequence). This CDR3 spans 13 amino acids. Trimming stripped 4 bases from V and 2 bases from J, with 10 bases between. CDR3 residues: CASSHGQTYEQYF. The CDR3 DNA reads as TGTGCCAGCAGCCACGGACAAACCTACGAGCAGTACTTC.

This chain links TRBV7-9 with TRBJ2-5; possible D gene TRBD1, 5 bases. Matching the DNA end better, TRBJ2-7 makes the J call doubtful. This CDR3 has 16 amino acids. Germline assignment: CDR1 SEHNR and CDR2 FQNEAQ (reference sequence). This chain's CDR3 is CASSLARTRDSYEQYF. Written as DNA, the CDR3 is TGTGCCAGCAGCTTAGCGAGGACCAGGGACTCCTACGAGCAGTACTTC.

The chain combines TRBV4-3 with TRBJ2-1; no clear D gene. CDR3 length equals 16 residues. Trimming took off 4 bases at V and 0 bases at J, with 13 bases between the two ends. CDR1 and CDR2 from the germline V gene are LGHNA and YSLEER. The CDR3 spells CASSPHTKPSYNEQFF. Here the CDR3 DNA reads TGCGCCAGCAGCCCCCACACTAAGCCCTCCTACAATGAGCAGTTCTTC.

V and J are TRBV9 and TRBJ1-2; no firm D call. V lost 0 bases and J lost 3, with 9 bases in between. The germline gives CDR1 SGDLS, CDR2 YYNGEE. This CDR3 comprises 14 residues. The CDR3 bases are TGTGCCAGCAGCGTAGCCCCGATCGACTATGGCTACACCTTC. This sequence encodes CASSVAPIDYGYTF. Combining the CDR3 with reference TRBV9 and TRBJ1-2 gives the whole variable domain DSGVTQTPKHLITATGQRVTLRCSPRSGDLSVYWYQQSLDQGLQFLIQYYNGEERAKGNILERFSAQQFPDLHSELNLSSLELGDSALYFCASSVAPIDYGYTFGSGTRLTVV.

The DNA for the CDR3 is TGCAGCGTCAGGGGCGGGTACAATGAGCAGTTCTTC. It translates to CSVRGGYNEQFF. This chain links TRBV29-1 with TRBJ2-1; D might be TRBD1 (6 bases). The CDR3 contains 12 residues. Looked up from germline, CDR1 is SQVTM and CDR2 is ANQGSEA. V was trimmed by 6 bases and J by 4 bases, leaving 10 bases between them.

This chain links TRBV19 with TRBJ1-5; 8 bases line up with TRBD1. Germline assignment: CDR1 LNHDA and CDR2 SQIVND (reference sequence). The CDR3 is made up of 16 amino acids. V was pared by 5 bases and J by 3 bases, with 9 bases of the junction left unmatched. CDR3 region: CASSPKYRGTNQPQHF. The CDR3 DNA reads as TGTGCCAGTAGTCCGAAATACAGGGGGACCAATCAGCCCCAGCATTTT. The variable domain in full, with the rest retrieved from reference TRBV19 and TRBJ1-5, is DGGITQSPKYLFRKEGQNVTLSCEQNLNHDAMYWYRQDPGQGLRLIYYSQIVNDFQKGDIAEGYSVSREKKESFPLTVTSAQKNPTAFYLCASSPKYRGTNQPQHFGDGTRLSIL.

The J gene is TRBJ2-1, the V gene TRBV11-2, with D maybe TRBD2 (5 bases). The CDR3 sequence is 11 residues long. The germline V and J ends were trimmed by 1 base and 14 bases, with 9 bases remaining between them. The germline CDR1 and CDR2 sequences are SGHAT and FQNNGV. CDR3 region: CASSLVRVEFF. CDR3 sequence (DNA): TGTGCCAGCAGCTTAGTGCGGGTGGAGTTCTTC.

This chain uses TRBV7-6 with TRBJ2-2; D assignment may be TRBD1 or TRBD2 (5 bases each). In germline, CDR1 is SGHVS, CDR2 FNYEAQ. The CDR3 totals 15 residues. V shed 5 bases and J shed 0 bases, with 10 bases lying between them. This CDR3 reads CASSRGPPNTGELFF. CDR3 in DNA: TGTGCCAGCAGCCGGGGACCTCCGAACACCGGGGAGCTGTTTTTT.

The CDR3 DNA follows: TGTGCCAGCAGCTTCACCACAGGGGGCAATCGGTACGAGCAGTACTTC. As protein: CASSFTTGGNRYEQYF. This sequence joins TRBV11-2 and TRBJ2-7; 9 positions match TRBD1. From germline, CDR1 is SGHAT and CDR2 FQNNGV. The CDR3 runs to 16 residues. Trimming removed 3 bases from V and 4 bases from J; junction bases left unmatched: 10.

The chain employs TRBV4-2 and TRBJ2-7, with 9 bases that match TRBD2. Trimming took 0 bases from V and 1 from J; bases not matched to a gene: 10. This CDR3 is 18 amino acids long. CDR1 and CDR2 from the germline V gene are LGHNA and YNFKEQ. Written as DNA, the CDR3 is TGTGCCAGCAGCCAAGATAGGTTCGGGCTAGCGGGATCCTACGAGCAGTACTTC. Encoded protein: CASSQDRFGLAGSYEQYF.

V usage is TRBV5-4 and J usage is TRBJ2-1, with 8 bases identical to TRBD2. Germline-derived CDR1 and CDR2 are SGHNT and YYREEE (reference sequence). The CDR3 covers 12 residues. V lost 4 bases and J lost 7; bases outside the gene matches: 1. The CDR3 DNA reads as TGTGCCAGCAGCCGGGGGGGGAATGAGCAGTTCTTC. Amino acid sequence: CASSRGGNEQFF. The whole variable domain, filled in from reference TRBV5-4 and TRBJ2-1, reads ETGVTQSPTHLIKTRGQQVTLRCSSQSGHNTVSWYQQALGQGPQFIFQYYREEENGRGNFPPRFSGLQFPNYSSELNVNALELDDSALYLCASSRGGNEQFFGPGTRLTVL.

The CDR3 region is CATSGLAGVNEQFF. In DNA form, the CDR3 reads TGTGCCACCTCGGGACTAGCGGGAGTCAATGAGCAGTTCTTC. V gene TRBV27 combines with J gene TRBJ2-1, with 14 bases aligning to TRBD2. Germline V CDR1 and CDR2: MNHEY, SMNVEV (reference sequence). V was pared by 10 bases and J by 6 bases, with 5 bases of the junction left unmatched. This CDR3 region has 14 residues.

This sequence joins TRBV28 and TRBJ2-2; 10 bases align to TRBD1. The CDR3 is made up of 16 amino acids. The junction had 6 bases not matched to a gene; V was cut back by 6 bases and J by 2 bases. Germline lookup yields CDR1 MDHEN and CDR2 SYDVKM. CDR3 region: CASSPDRGRNTGELFF. CDR3 coding DNA: TGTGCCAGCAGCCCCGACAGGGGGCGTAACACCGGGGAGCTGTTTTTT.

This clone appeared a few times. The V call is TRBV27, the J call TRBJ2-7; 8 bases match TRBD2. The CDR3 totals 14 residues. Per germline, CDR1 MNHEY and CDR2 SMNVEV (reference sequence). The V gene end was trimmed by 6 bases and the J gene end by 7 bases; junction bases not matched to a gene: 11. The CDR3 here is CASRLNGGGREQYF. The CDR3 DNA is TGTGCCAGCAGACTAAACGGGGGGGGAAGGGAGCAGTACTTC.

The J gene is TRBJ2-7, the V gene TRBV27; D possibly corresponds to TRBD1 (6 bases). The germline V and J ends were trimmed by 3 bases and 6 bases, with 15 bases remaining between them. The CDR3 runs 14 residues. CDR1 is MNHEY, CDR2 SMNVEV, per germline (reference sequence). This CDR3 reads CASSFLQGSGEQYF. In DNA, the CDR3 is TGTGCCAGCAGTTTTCTTCAGGGGAGCGGCGAGCAGTACTTC.

The chain couples TRBV7-8 to TRBJ1-5; 9 positions agree with TRBD1. The junction had 8 bases not matched to a gene; V was cut back by 2 bases and J by 3 bases. The CDR3 is 17 residues long. Germline CDR1 reads SGHVS; CDR2 reads FQNEAQ. CDR3 in amino acids: CASSLTPGQGHNQPQHF. Here the CDR3 DNA reads TGTGCCAGCAGCTTAACACCGGGACAGGGCCACAATCAGCCCCAGCATTTT.

V usage is TRBV29-1 and J usage is TRBJ2-4, with D perhaps assigned TRBD1 or TRBD2 (5 bases each). Trimming removed 3 bases from V and 8 bases from J, with 17 bases in between. Germline values: CDR1 SQVTM, CDR2 ANQGSEA. The CDR3 sequence is 14 residues long. This CDR3 reads CSVDVDALGDIQYF. For the CDR3, the DNA is TGCAGCGTTGACGTAGATGCCTTGGGGGACATTCAGTACTTC. The full variable domain, its missing parts supplied by reference TRBV29-1 and TRBJ2-4, is SAVISQKPSRDICQRGTSLTIQCQVDSQVTMMFWYRQQPGQSLTLIATANQGSEATYESGFVIDKFPISRPNLTFSTLTVSNMSPEDSSIYLCSVDVDALGDIQYFGAGTRLSVL.

This chain connects TRBV19 to TRBJ2-3; 7 nucleotides line up with TRBD1. From germline, CDR1 is LNHDA and CDR2 SQIVND (reference sequence). The CDR3 runs to 15 residues. V was clipped by 3 bases and J by 4 bases; unmatched bases: 7. CDR3 DNA sequence: TGTGCCAGTAGTATGAGTAGACAGGGAGCAGATACGCAGTATTTT. This translates into CASSMSRQGADTQYF.